This TCR beta chain emerged from a study of CD8+CD57+ T cells in acquired aplastic anemia. As for the study in general: Sorted CD4+ and CD8+ cells yielded DNA averaging around 3.2 ug.

In this sample, this clonotype turned up many times. Its antigen is as yet unknown. CDR3 and TCR beta VDJ profiling relied on a genomic DNA template. TCRdb redid the calling of the reads with MiXCR, one entry per CDR3 protein. The sample lists roughly 300,000 distinct CDR3 sequences, around 60% occurring once. General study points: Sharing between patients and controls was observed for over 25 CD8+ CDR3 sequences. Patients were compared with controls for CD8+ Simpson's diversity, and no significant difference emerged.

V trimming: 1 base; J trimming: 7 bases; junction bases outside the gene matches: 11. Germline lookup yields CDR1 LGHNA and CDR2 YNFKEQ. This CDR3 is built from 17 residues. The genes are TRBV4-2 and TRBJ1-4; 8 bases align to TRBD1. The receptor comes from a human donor with severe aplastic anemia or a healthy control (not recorded which). Sequencing used sorted CD4+, CD8+, or CD8+CD57+ T cells (not recorded which) from PBMCs. The CDR3 sequence is CASSQAPQGAEAEKLFF. The DNA for the CDR3 is TGTGCCAGCAGCCAAGCCCCCCAGGGGGCAGAGGCTGAAAAACTGTTTTTT.